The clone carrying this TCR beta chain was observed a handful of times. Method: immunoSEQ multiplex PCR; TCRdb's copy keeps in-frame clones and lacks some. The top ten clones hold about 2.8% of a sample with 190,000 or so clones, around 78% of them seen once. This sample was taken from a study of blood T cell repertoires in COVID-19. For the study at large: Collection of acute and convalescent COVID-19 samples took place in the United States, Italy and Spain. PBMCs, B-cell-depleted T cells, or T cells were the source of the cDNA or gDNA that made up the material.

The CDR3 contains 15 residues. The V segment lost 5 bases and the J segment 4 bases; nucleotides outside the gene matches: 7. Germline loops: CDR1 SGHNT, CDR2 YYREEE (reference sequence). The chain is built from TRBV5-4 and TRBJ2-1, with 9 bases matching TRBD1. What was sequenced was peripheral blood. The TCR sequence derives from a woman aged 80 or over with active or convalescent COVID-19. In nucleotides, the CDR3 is TGTGCCAGCAGGGTGGCCGGGACAGGGTACAATGAGCAGTTCTTC. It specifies CASRVAGTGYNEQFF.